This T cell receptor (beta chain) was captured by sequencing in a study of T and B cells in COVID-19 patients. The length of the CDR3 is 13 residues. Trimming removed 10 bases from V and 2 bases from J; junction bases left unmatched: 6. Per germline, CDR1 MNHEY and CDR2 SMNVEV (reference sequence). TRB rearrangements were amplified by multiplex PCR with BIOMED2 TRB-A/B primers. TCRdb analysed the multiplex PCR reads with MiXCR anew, one entry per CDR3 protein. The sample has 8,000 to 10,000 distinct CDR3 sequences, approximately 29% seen once. This clonotype rates as medium-sized. Its antigen is still unknown. TRB was amplified from about 240-490 ng of blood genomic DNA. The study's findings and limits: CD4+, regulatory T cell, CD8+ and sorted SARS-CoV-2-responsive or tetramer+ T cells were not yet sequenced. Patients with COVID-19 reportedly showed strongly skewed T cell receptor beta variable and joining gene usage.

The specimen sequenced was blood. This clonotype originated in a human donor who had recovered from COVID-19. The chain couples TRBV27 to TRBJ2-3; 7 bases agree with TRBD1. The CDR3 coding sequence is TGTGCCACCGGGACAGTAAACACAGATACGCAGTATTTT. Amino acids: CATGTVNTDTQYF.